These 9 T cell receptor beta chains originate from one sample sequenced in a study of read filtering for tumor transcriptome and immune sequencing. From roughly 0.4 ug of RNA, a library with molecular barcoded alpha/delta and beta/gamma adaptors was made. Using its own MiXCR run on the reads, TCRdb lists one record per CDR3 protein. The sample carries roughly 49,000 distinct CDR3 sequences, roughly 20% recorded once. The specimen was a population of CD138-negative cells sorted from bone marrow. These receptors came from a donor over 35 with multiple myeloma.

The chain uses TRBV7-6 and TRBJ2-1; 7 bases agree with TRBD1. The germline V gene has CDR1 SGHVS and CDR2 FNYEAQ. The CDR3 runs to 15 residues. The J segment lost 5 bases and the V segment lost 4 bases, leaving 8 bases of the junction unmatched. This CDR3 reads CASSYRQGRNNEQFF. CDR3 sequence (DNA): TGTGCCAGCAGCTACCGACAGGGACGGAACAATGAGCAGTTCTTC.

In the case of this clonotype: Just one base apart from a much larger clone, this may be a read error. The chain joins TRBV20-1 to TRBJ1-2; the match to TRBD1 covers 7 bases. In germline, CDR1 is DFQATT, CDR2 SNEGSKA (reference sequence). The CDR3 has 14 amino acids. V gave up 0 bases and J gave up 7 bases; unmatched junction bases: 8. CDR3 residues: CSARDHRGGSGYTF. The CDR3 coding sequence is TGCAGTGCTAGAGATCACAGGGGTGGCTCTGGCTACACCTTC.

The V and J genes are TRBV3-1 and TRBJ1-4; tentatively, D is TRBD1 (5 bases). The ends were cut back, 4 bases at V and 6 bases at J, with 15 bases in the middle. Germline V CDR1 and CDR2: LGHDT, YNNKEL (reference sequence). The length of the CDR3 is 15 residues. DNA for the CDR3: TGTGCCAGCAGCCCCCGGGACGGTCAATATGAAAAACTGTTTTTT. Amino acids: CASSPRDGQYEKLFF.

This clonotype has more than one count but fewer than ten. The chain combines TRBV28 with TRBJ1-1; D not resolved. CDR1 and CDR2 from the germline V gene are MDHEN and SYDVKM. With 8 bases removed from V and 2 bases from J, the gap between germline ends came to 12 bases. This CDR3 is built from 13 residues. The CDR3 DNA follows: TGTGCCAGCGTGTCAGGAGTTAACACTGAAGCTTTCTTT. It is translated as CASVSGVNTEAFF.

This clonotype was picked up many times. V is TRBV5-1 and J is TRBJ2-5, with D perhaps matching TRBD1 or TRBD2 (5 bases each). The germline CDR1 and CDR2 sequences are SGHRS and YFSETQ. The CDR3 is made up of 16 amino acids. V gave up 0 bases and J gave up 1 base, with 13 bases separating them. The CDR3: CASSLGGRGPQETQYF. The CDR3 DNA is TGCGCCAGCAGCTTGGGGGGCCGGGGACCCCAAGAGACCCAGTACTTC.

Worth noting for this clonotype: Being one base from a much bigger clone, this may be a read error. The genes are TRBV19 and TRBJ2-2, with 8 bases identical to TRBD1. CDR3 length equals 15 residues. The germline CDR1 and CDR2 sequences are LNHDA and SQIVND (reference sequence). V lost 7 bases, J lost 4 bases, and 8 bases stayed unmatched. The CDR3 DNA reads as TGTGCCAGTACCGGGCCAGGGGGCTTCACCGGGGAGCTGTTTTTT. It encodes CASTGPGGFTGELFF.

This clonotype was counted many times. This chain connects TRBV2 to TRBJ2-1, with TRBD2 as a possible D gene (5 bases). This CDR3 spans 15 amino acids. Germline V gene sequence: CDR1 SNHLY, CDR2 FYNNEI. V was shortened by 7 bases and J by 0 bases, with 13 bases between the two germline ends. The CDR3: CASKVGLASYNEQFF. The DNA of the CDR3 is TGTGCCAGCAAAGTGGGTCTAGCCTCCTACAATGAGCAGTTCTTC.

The table lists this clonotype with many counts. This chain joins TRBV6-1 and TRBJ2-3; 14 nucleotides line up with TRBD2. This CDR3 contains 16 residues. The germline gives CDR1 MNHNS, CDR2 SASEGT. Trimming at V came to 6 bases and at J to 4 bases, leaving 6 bases not matched to a gene. The CDR3 region has the DNA TGTGCCAGCAGCCCCGGACTAGCGGGAGGAGCAGATACGCAGTATTTT. Amino acids: CASSPGLAGGADTQYF.

In this sample, this clonotype turned up many times. The V and J genes are TRBV7-2 and TRBJ2-1; TRBD2 agrees at 13 bases. In germline, CDR1 is SGHTA, CDR2 FQGNSA. The V segment lost 6 bases and the J segment 4 bases; nucleotides outside the gene matches: 3. The CDR3 extends over 15 amino acids. CDR3 sequence (DNA): TGTGCCAGCAGGTCGACTAGCGGGGGGTACAATGAGCAGTTCTTC. Translating gives CASRSTSGGYNEQFF.